This passage covers 20 T cell receptor beta chains from one sample sequenced in a study of blood T cell repertoires in COVID-19. Generated by immunoSEQ multiplex PCR, the TCRdb table keeps only in-frame clones and is missing some. Of 100,000 or so clones in the sample, around 87% were seen once. Sequencing was done on a sample of peripheral blood. The receptor set was obtained from a woman aged 50 to 65 with COVID-19, enrolled during active disease.

A word on this clone: At one boundary the junction diverges from the germline segment, which might be a read error. This sequence joins TRBV7-3 and TRBJ2-6, with a tentative D call TRBD1 (5 bases). CDR3 length: 17 residues. Looked up from germline, CDR1 is SGHTA and CDR2 is FQGTGA. The CDR3 region is CASSLNPLRSGANVLTF. The CDR3 DNA is TGTGCCAGCAGCTTGAACCCCCTCCGGTCTGGGGCCAACGTCTTGACTTTC.

This chain joins TRBV5-1 and TRBJ2-7, with D perhaps matching TRBD2 (5 bases). The CDR3 spans 12 residues. Germline CDR1 reads SGHRS; CDR2 reads YFSETQ. V lost 2 bases, J lost 6 bases, and 9 bases lay in between. The CDR3 region is CASSFGEGEQYF. The DNA of the CDR3 is TGCGCCAGCAGCTTCGGCGAGGGCGAGCAGTACTTC.

The gene calls are TRBV7-9 and TRBJ1-3, with TRBD1 matching 9 bases. Germline CDR1 is SEHNR and CDR2 is FQNEAQ (reference sequence). Losses at the gene ends were 5 bases for V and 1 base for J; bases not matched to a gene: 3. The CDR3 length is 15 residues. The chain's CDR3 is CASSKQGASGNTIYF. CDR3 nucleotides: TGTGCCAGCAGCAAACAGGGGGCATCTGGAAACACCATATATTTT.

The rearrangement uses TRBV7-9 and TRBJ2-2; the match to TRBD2 covers 10 bases. The germline gives CDR1 SEHNR, CDR2 FQNEAQ (reference sequence). V dropped 5 bases and J dropped 0; count of bases not matched to a gene: 12. This CDR3 has 19 amino acids. CDR3 nucleotides: TGTGCCAGCAGCACGTACGGGACTAGCGATTACGCGAACACCGGGGAGCTGTTTTTT. Protein product: CASSTYGTSDYANTGELFF.

CDR3 protein: CASSPQQGLNTEAFF. The CDR3 bases are TGTGCCAGCAGCCCGCAACAGGGATTGAACACTGAAGCTTTCTTT. This chain links TRBV3-1 (or the pseudogene TRBV3-2) with TRBJ1-1; D is possibly TRBD1 (6 bases). Germline CDR1 LGHDT, CDR2 YNNKEL (reference sequence). Trimming left V 4 bases short and J 0 bases short, with 12 bases between. The CDR3 runs 15 residues.

The chain recombines TRBV7-9 with TRBJ1-1; D remains ambiguous. The V end lost 0 bases, the J end lost 0 bases, and 8 bases lay between the germline ends. This CDR3 comprises 15 residues. Germline V gives CDR1 SEHNR, CDR2 FQNEAQ (reference sequence). The DNA for the CDR3 is TGTGCCAGCAGCTTAGCGGGCCAGTTGAACACTGAAGCTTTCTTT. Protein product: CASSLAGQLNTEAFF. Variable domain in full (rest from reference TRBV7-9 and TRBJ1-1): DTGVSQNPRHKITKRGQNVTFRCDPISEHNRLYWYRQTLGQGPEFLTYFQNEAQLEKSRLLSDRFSAERPKGSFSTLEIQRTEQGDSAMYLCASSLAGQLNTEAFFGQGTRLTVV.

The chain employs TRBV6-1 and TRBJ2-1; possibly TRBD1 for D (7 bases). V was pared by 2 bases and J by 0 bases, with 14 bases between. Germline V gene data show CDR1 as MNHNS and CDR2 as SASEGT. This CDR3 comprises 17 residues. This CDR3 is CASSEQGGGSSYNEQFF. CDR3 nucleotide sequence: TGTGCCAGCAGTGAACAGGGGGGTGGTAGCTCCTACAATGAGCAGTTCTTC.

The chain has TRBV6-1 and TRBJ2-3, with TRBD2 matching over 7 bases. CDR1 MNHNS and CDR2 SASEGT come from the germline V gene. J was trimmed by 0 bases and V by 0 bases; bases with no gene match: 3. The CDR3 is made up of 16 amino acids. The CDR3 bases are TGTGCCAGCAGTGAAGCGAGCGGGGCGAGCACAGATACGCAGTATTTT. Its protein product is CASSEASGASTDTQYF.

This chain connects TRBV9 to TRBJ2-3, with 8 bases that match TRBD2. Germline V gene lookup returns CDR1 SGDLS and CDR2 YYNGEE. This CDR3 has 16 residues. Germline trimming cut 0 bases from V and 0 bases from J; bases unmatched to any gene: 3. Written as DNA, the CDR3 is TGTGCCAGCAGCGTAGTACGGGGGGGAAGCACAGATACGCAGTATTTT. It codes for CASSVVRGGSTDTQYF. The variable domain in full, with the rest retrieved from reference TRBV9 and TRBJ2-3, is DSGVTQTPKHLITATGQRVTLRCSPRSGDLSVYWYQQSLDQGLQFLIQYYNGEERAKGNILERFSAQQFPDLHSELNLSSLELGDSALYFCASSVVRGGSTDTQYFGPGTRLTVL.

The chain links TRBV18 to TRBJ2-5; possibly TRBD2 for D (5 bases). V was cut by 3 bases and J by 2 bases, with 10 bases left in between. Germline lookup yields CDR1 KGHSH and CDR2 LQKENI. The CDR3 loop spans 14 amino acids. The CDR3 protein is CASSPRDLQETQYF. The CDR3, as DNA: TGTGCCAGCTCACCCCGGGATTTGCAAGAGACCCAGTACTTC.

The chain joins TRBV7-2 to TRBJ1-4; D remains unclear. The CDR3 length is 17 residues. Trimming removed 4 bases from V and 0 bases from J, with 15 bases in between. The germline V gene has CDR1 SGHTA and CDR2 FQGNSA. The CDR3 loop reads CASSSLVQTTTNEKLFF. Written as DNA, the CDR3 is TGTGCCAGCAGCTCTCTTGTCCAGACAACAACTAATGAAAAACTGTTTTTT.

The chain combines TRBV6-5 with TRBJ2-3; the D gene is possibly TRBD1 (5 bases). Germline assignment: CDR1 MNHEY and CDR2 SVGAGI. Deletions cut 2 bases from V and 1 base from J, with 10 bases between. The CDR3 length is 15 residues. The CDR3 DNA follows: TGTGCCAGCAGTTACGGTGGGGCCCGCACAGATACGCAGTATTTT. Translation: CASSYGGARTDTQYF.

This clone was seen a handful of times. The chain carries TRBV18 and TRBJ1-6, with 7 bases aligning to TRBD1. This CDR3 has 13 residues. Germline V gene sequence: CDR1 KGHSH, CDR2 LQKENI. The trim removed 6 bases at V and 5 bases at J, leaving 1 base unmatched. Written as DNA, the CDR3 is TGTGCCAGCTCGGGACAGAATAATTCACCCCTCCACTTT. Amino acid sequence: CASSGQNNSPLHF.

The V and J genes are TRBV7-2 and TRBJ1-2; D might be TRBD1 (5 bases). Germline assignment: CDR1 SGHTA and CDR2 FQGNSA. V shed 6 bases and J shed 4 bases, with 12 bases lying between them. The CDR3 loop spans 13 amino acids. CDR3 bases: TGTGCCAGCAGTCCAGGGATTTCCTATGGCTACACCTTC. This translates into CASSPGISYGYTF.

J is TRBJ1-5 and V is TRBV5-8; unclear D gene. The length of the CDR3 is 14 residues. V lost 2 bases and J 3 bases, leaving 9 bases between the germline ends. Germline values: CDR1 SGHTS, CDR2 YDEGEE. CDR3 sequence: CASSFQVPNQPQHF. CDR3 nucleotides: TGTGCCAGCAGCTTTCAGGTCCCCAATCAGCCCCAGCATTTT.

Here the CDR3 DNA reads TGTGCCAGTAGTATAGATCATGGAGCCTACAATGAGCAGTTCTTC. It specifies CASSIDHGAYNEQFF. The V and J genes are TRBV19 and TRBJ2-1; D is undetermined. CDR3 length: 15 amino acids. CDR1 is LNHDA and CDR2 is SQIVND in the germline V gene (reference sequence). V was clipped by 0 bases and J by 2 bases, with 8 bases between them.

The chain uses TRBV30 and TRBJ2-3; 8 positions match TRBD1. Germline V gene lookup returns CDR1 GTSNPN and CDR2 SVGIG (reference sequence). This CDR3 has 15 amino acids. Trimming cost V 5 bases and J 4 bases; bases outside gene matches: 11. The CDR3 sequence: CAWDRGHQVSDTQYF. In DNA, the CDR3 is TGTGCCTGGGACAGGGGCCATCAGGTATCAGATACGCAGTATTTT.

This chain connects TRBV7-3 to TRBJ2-2, with 8 positions matching TRBD1. V was clipped by 6 bases and J by 1 base; unmatched bases: 1. The CDR3 is made up of 14 amino acids. Looked up from germline, CDR1 is SGHTA and CDR2 is FQGTGA. The CDR3 here is CASRGTGNTGELFF. The CDR3 DNA is TGTGCCAGCAGAGGGACAGGGAACACCGGGGAGCTGTTTTTT. Full variable domain (outside the CDR3, taken from reference TRBV7-3 and TRBJ2-2): GAGVSQTPSNKVTEKGKYVELRCDPISGHTALYWYRQSLGQGPEFLIYFQGTGAADDSGLPNDRFFAVRPEGSVSTLKIQRTERGDSAVYLCASRGTGNTGELFFGEGSRLTVL.

V and J are TRBV28 and TRBJ2-5; D is perhaps TRBD2 (5 bases). The germline V and J ends were trimmed by 10 bases and 0 bases, with 15 bases remaining between them. The CDR3 consists of 14 residues. Germline V gene data show CDR1 as MDHEN and CDR2 as SYDVKM. The CDR3 DNA reads as TGTGCCACCAAGGCAGCGGCGTACCAAGAGACCCAGTACTTC. This encodes CATKAAAYQETQYF.

The chain combines TRBV20-1 with TRBJ1-2; D is undetermined. V shed 7 bases and J shed 3 bases, with 9 bases lying between them. The CDR3 extends over 11 amino acids. Germline CDR1 DFQATT, CDR2 SNEGSKA (reference sequence). CDR3 coding DNA: TGCAGTGTCCCAGAATACTATGGCTACACCTTC. Translated: CSVPEYYGYTF.